Shown below are 10 T cell receptor beta chains from a single sample sequenced in a study of blood T cells in healthy people across ages. Then a second PCR, running about 6 to 12 cycles, was carried out with a sample-barcoded 5' primer and a J-beta primer mix. TCRdb called the 5' RACE reads again in MiXCR, with one record for every CDR3 protein. The sample lists 500,000 to 550,000 distinct CDR3 sequences, 20% to 30% occurring once. This sample also belongs to another study, concerning T cells of mothers and their children.

Material: blood. These receptors came from a boy aged 10-17 years in good health.

Only a few counts were recorded for this clonotype. The chain carries TRBV27 and TRBJ2-5; the match to TRBD1 covers 7 bases. The DNA matches TRBJ2-7 better at its end, which makes the J call doubtful. The CDR3 is made up of 17 amino acids. Germline CDR1 MNHEY, CDR2 SMNVEV (reference sequence). This chain's CDR3 is CASSFNGRQGVRYEQYF. For the CDR3, the DNA is TGTGCCAGCAGTTTCAATGGGCGGCAGGGGGTTCGATACGAGCAGTACTTC.

A few counts support this clonotype. The rearrangement joins TRBV7-3 to TRBJ2-5, with a tentative D call TRBD2 (6 bases). The DNA end is a closer match to TRBJ2-1, so the J assignment may be wrong. The CDR3 totals 14 residues. Per the germline V gene, CDR1 is SGHTA and CDR2 is FQGTGA. CDR3 DNA sequence: TGTGCCAGCAGCTTAGGTAGTTGGGGGGATGAGCAGTTCTTC. Protein: CASSLGSWGDEQFF.

This clonotype was counted at least ten times. V gene TRBV7-3 combines with J gene TRBJ2-1; weak D call: TRBD2 (6 bases). Germline CDR1 is SGHTA and CDR2 is FQGTGA. V lost 3 bases and J lost 2, with 14 bases in between. The CDR3 spans 16 residues. The CDR3 is CASSFTGLEAYNEQFF. DNA for the CDR3: TGTGCCAGCAGCTTTACGGGACTCGAGGCCTACAATGAGCAGTTCTTC.

The V call is TRBV20-1, the J call TRBJ2-7, with D perhaps matching TRBD1 (5 bases). V was trimmed by 3 bases and J by 1 base, leaving 10 bases between them. Germline values: CDR1 DFQATT, CDR2 SNEGSKA (reference sequence). The CDR3 runs 13 residues. CDR3 coding DNA: TGCAGTGCTAGCAGGGTCGGGTCCTACGAGCAGTACTTC. Translating gives CSASRVGSYEQYF.

This clonotype was seen a few times. This rearrangement joins TRBV6-4 to TRBJ2-3, with 8 bases lining up with TRBD2. The CDR3 covers 16 residues. CDR1 and CDR2 (germline): MRHNA, SNTAGT. Losses at the gene ends were 0 bases for V and 6 bases for J; bases not matched to a gene: 8. CDR3 DNA: TGTGCCAGCAGTGACTCGGGGCTAGCGGGTCTTGATACGCAGTATTTT. Translation gives CASSDSGLAGLDTQYF.

This clonotype showed up just a few times. This chain uses TRBV5-5 with TRBJ1-2, with D tentatively TRBD1 (5 bases). The CDR3 spans 15 residues. Between the trimmed V and J ends, which lost 3 bases and 1 base, there was a span of 13 bases. Per germline, CDR1 SGHKS and CDR2 YYEKEE (reference sequence). CDR3 DNA sequence: TGTGCCAGCAGCTCCACGACAGCCGTTAACTATGGCTACACCTTC. Its translation is CASSSTTAVNYGYTF.

The chain recombines TRBV28 with TRBJ2-5; D could derive from TRBD1 or TRBD2 (6 bases each). The CDR3 is 14 amino acids. CDR1 and CDR2 from the germline V gene are MDHEN and SYDVKM. The germline V and J ends were trimmed by 8 bases and 5 bases, with 18 bases remaining between them. The CDR3 loop is CASRKARGGETQYF. The CDR3 nucleotides read TGTGCCAGCCGTAAAGCCAGGGGAGGCGAGACCCAGTACTTC.

The chain employs TRBV14 and TRBJ2-7, with D perhaps assigned TRBD1 or TRBD2 (5 bases each). Germline V CDR1 and CDR2: SGHDN, FVKESK. V lost 4 bases and J 6 bases, leaving 19 bases between the germline ends. The CDR3 totals 15 residues. The CDR3 is CASSRGTSKTFEQYF. CDR3 DNA: TGTGCCAGCAGCCGAGGGACCTCCAAGACATTCGAGCAGTACTTC.

Many counts were recorded for this clonotype. The chain recombines TRBV18 with TRBJ2-4; 7 nucleotides align to TRBD1. J gave up 0 bases and V 6 bases, and 14 bases lay outside the gene matches. The CDR3 covers 18 residues. CDR1 and CDR2 from the germline V gene are KGHSH and LQKENI. CDR3 amino acids: CASSYETAGGLAKNIQYF. The DNA of the CDR3 is TGTGCCAGCTCTTACGAGACAGCAGGGGGTTTAGCCAAAAACATTCAGTACTTC.

The chain is built from TRBV14 and TRBJ2-3; possible D gene TRBD1, 6 bases. CDR3 length equals 16 residues. With 3 bases removed from V and 2 bases from J, the gap between germline ends came to 15 bases. CDR1 SGHDN and CDR2 FVKESK come from the germline V gene. CDR3 protein: CASSQDRLRDTDTQYF. CDR3 coding DNA: TGTGCCAGCAGCCAGGACAGACTACGAGACACAGATACGCAGTATTTT.